Shown below are 8 T cell receptor beta chains from a single sample sequenced in a study of shared clonotypes between healthy human individuals. CD8 cells regarded as naive lacked CD45RO, were positively chosen for CCR7, and omitted terminally differentiated effector memory CD45RA+ cells. Produced via immunoSEQ multiplex PCR; TCRdb's table is partial and in-frame only. Among more than 2 million clones listed, around 96% were seen once. Sequencing was carried out using naive CD8+ T cells sorted from blood. These receptors all stem from a man aged 18 to 30 in good health.

The CDR3 protein is CASNGQGAYEQYF. For the CDR3, the DNA is TGTGCCAGCAACGGACAGGGGGCTTACGAGCAGTACTTC. The chain carries TRBV5-6 and TRBJ2-7; 11 positions match TRBD1. CDR1 is SGHDT, CDR2 YYEEEE, per germline. This CDR3 spans 13 amino acids. Trimming removed 6 bases from V and 4 bases from J; junction bases left unmatched: 3.

The genes are TRBV6-1 and TRBJ2-7; D is possibly TRBD2 (5 bases). The V gene lost 4 bases and the J gene lost 1 base, with 8 bases spanning the gap. The V gene's germline CDR1 is MNHNS and CDR2 SASEGT. This CDR3 has 13 amino acids. The CDR3 region has the DNA TGTGCCAGCAGTGGGGAGACTTCCTACGAGCAGTACTTC. Protein sequence: CASSGETSYEQYF.

The chain couples TRBV7-2 to TRBJ2-1, with 10 bases aligning to TRBD2. The germline CDR1 and CDR2 sequences are SGHTA and FQGNSA. V was clipped by 3 bases and J by 8 bases; unmatched bases: 1. CDR3 length: 13 residues. In nucleotides, the CDR3 is TGTGCCAGCAGCTTTCTAGCGGGAGATGAGCAGTTCTTC. Translation gives CASSFLAGDEQFF.

The chain has TRBV4-2 and TRBJ2-1; 8 nucleotides line up with TRBD2. This CDR3 is built from 17 residues. Unmatched junction bases numbered 9, after V lost 1 base and J lost 4 bases. Germline V gene sequence: CDR1 LGHNA, CDR2 YNFKEQ. CDR3 nucleotides: TGTGCCAGCAGCCAAGTAAGCGGGAGTGCATATTACAATGAGCAGTTCTTC. Translating gives CASSQVSGSAYYNEQFF.

This chain uses TRBV19 with TRBJ2-5, with a tentative D call TRBD2 (5 bases). Germline loops: CDR1 LNHDA, CDR2 SQIVND (reference sequence). This CDR3 has 14 residues. Trimming removed 8 bases from V and 4 bases from J, with 17 bases in between. CDR3 residues: CASGEGRAGETQYF. The CDR3 nucleotides are TGTGCCAGTGGTGAGGGAAGGGCGGGAGAGACCCAGTACTTC.

V and J are TRBV7-2 and TRBJ2-1; D unresolved. The CDR3 extends over 16 amino acids. The germline V gene has CDR1 SGHTA and CDR2 FQGNSA. The ends were cut back, 0 bases at V and 6 bases at J, with 15 bases in the middle. CDR3 in amino acids: CASSLAPQGRPNEQFF. The CDR3 nucleotides read TGTGCCAGCAGCTTAGCACCCCAAGGACGTCCCAATGAGCAGTTCTTC.

This chain connects TRBV5-4 to TRBJ2-7; TRBD1 matches at 10 bases. CDR3 size: 13 residues. Germline CDR1 SGHNT, CDR2 YYREEE (reference sequence). With V trimmed by 4 bases and J by 3 bases, 1 base remained unmatched. For the CDR3, the DNA is TGTGCCAGCAGCGACAGGGGGCACTACGAGCAGTACTTC. This translates into CASSDRGHYEQYF.

This rearrangement joins TRBV7-8 to TRBJ2-1, with TRBD2 matching 7 bases. Per the germline V gene, CDR1 is SGHVS and CDR2 is FQNEAQ. The CDR3 runs 18 residues. Trimming removed 5 bases from V and 5 bases from J; junction bases left unmatched: 18. The CDR3 sequence is CASSPEGSGGLAHNEQFF. The CDR3 bases are TGTGCCAGCAGCCCCGAAGGTTCGGGGGGTTTGGCACACAATGAGCAGTTCTTC.